These 30 T cell receptor beta chains were sequenced from one sample in a study of shared clonotypes between healthy human individuals. Sequencing was performed with immunoSEQ multiplex PCR; in TCRdb, only in-frame clones are kept and a portion is missing. The table lists hundreds of thousands of clones, around 73% of them singletons. The sequenced sample was memory CD4+ T cells sorted from blood. Documented subset: CD45RA-negative fraction. These receptors were taken from a woman in her thirties in good health.

This clone was seen just once. J is TRBJ2-1 and V is TRBV5-1; D is possibly TRBD1 (6 bases). Germline-derived CDR1 and CDR2 are SGHRS and YFSETQ. The CDR3 is 15 amino acids. The V end lost 4 bases, the J end lost 0 bases, and 11 bases lay between the germline ends. This CDR3 reads CASSHGQNSYNEQFF. The CDR3 bases are TGCGCCAGCAGCCACGGACAGAACTCCTACAATGAGCAGTTCTTC. Based on the CDR3 plus reference TRBV5-1 and TRBJ2-1, the full variable domain is KAGVTQTPRYLIKTRGQQVTLSCSPISGHRSVSWYQQTPGQGLQFLFEYFSETQRNKGNFPGRFSGRQFSNSRSEMNVSTLELGDSALYLCASSHGQNSYNEQFFGPGTRLTVL.

The V gene is TRBV27, the J gene TRBJ2-3; 8 bases line up with TRBD2. J lost 0 bases, V lost 0 bases, and 5 bases had no gene match. The CDR3 is 17 amino acids. Germline lookup yields CDR1 MNHEY and CDR2 SMNVEV (reference sequence). The CDR3 loop is CASSLSRTSHSTDTQYF. The CDR3 nucleotides read TGTGCCAGCAGTTTATCGAGGACTAGCCATAGCACAGATACGCAGTATTTT.

The J gene is TRBJ2-1, the V gene TRBV7-2, with 11 bases identical to TRBD1. V lost 4 bases to trimming and J lost 0 bases; unmatched junction nucleotides: 5. Germline V gene lookup returns CDR1 SGHTA and CDR2 FQGNSA. This CDR3 is built from 17 residues. DNA of the CDR3: TGTGCCAGCAGCTGGGCAGGGACAGGGGGCTCCTACAATGAGCAGTTCTTC. Its translation: CASSWAGTGGSYNEQFF.

J is TRBJ2-5 and V is TRBV25-1, with a possible D match to TRBD1 (5 bases). Germline CDR1 is MGHDK and CDR2 is SYGVNS. Trimming stripped 3 bases from V and 4 bases from J, with 9 bases between. The CDR3 is 13 amino acids. This CDR3 reads CASSDRRVETQYF. The CDR3, as DNA: TGTGCCAGCAGTGATCGCAGGGTAGAGACCCAGTACTTC.

V and J are TRBV6-6 and TRBJ2-7; D may be TRBD1 (6 bases). Germline values: CDR1 MNHNY, CDR2 SVGAGI (reference sequence). With 2 bases removed from V and 3 bases from J, the gap between germline ends came to 14 bases. The CDR3 length is 15 residues. The CDR3 is CASSYGDNSYYEQYF. The CDR3 nucleotides read TGTGCCAGCAGTTACGGGGACAACTCCTACTACGAGCAGTACTTC.

The chain links TRBV27 to TRBJ2-2; D is possibly TRBD1 (6 bases). In germline, CDR1 is MNHEY, CDR2 SMNVEV (reference sequence). Trimming took 7 bases from V and 1 from J, leaving 19 bases between them. The CDR3 length is 17 residues. The CDR3 is CASTSGNRAGNTGELFF. CDR3 in DNA: TGTGCCAGCACCTCGGGAAACAGGGCTGGGAACACCGGGGAGCTGTTTTTT.

The chain links TRBV7-8 to TRBJ2-7; D might be TRBD2 (6 bases). Germline CDR1 and CDR2: SGHVS and FQNEAQ. The V end was cut by 2 bases, the J end by 6 bases, with 23 bases between. The CDR3 extends over 17 amino acids. The CDR3 DNA sequence: TGTGCCAGCAGCTTAAAGAGGGACTCTGGAAAAAGCAGCGAGCAGTACTTC. Its translation is CASSLKRDSGKSSEQYF.

The gene calls are TRBV5-1 and TRBJ2-2; 14 bases are shared with TRBD2. Trimming removed 5 bases from V and 8 bases from J; junction bases left unmatched: 5. The CDR3 runs 15 residues. The germline CDR1 and CDR2 sequences are SGHRS and YFSETQ. CDR3 DNA sequence: TGCGCCAGCAGTCGACTAGCGGGAGGGCCAGGGGAGCTGTTTTTT. It specifies CASSRLAGGPGELFF.

This clone was counted between two and nine times. The same CDR3 also results from other DNA sequences found in this sample. The chain combines TRBV2 with TRBJ2-7; D remains ambiguous. Trimming pared 3 bases from V and 4 bases from J, leaving 4 bases between. The germline V gene encodes CDR1 SNHLY and CDR2 FYNNEI. The CDR3 spans 11 residues. The CDR3 region is CASSEPYEQYF. The CDR3 DNA reads TGTGCCAGCAGTGAGCCTTACGAGCAGTACTTC.

This clone occurred once. V usage is TRBV27 and J usage is TRBJ2-3, with D perhaps being TRBD1 or TRBD2 (6 bases each). The V end lost 6 bases, the J end lost 4 bases, and 11 bases lay between the germline ends. Germline-derived CDR1 and CDR2 are MNHEY and SMNVEV (reference sequence). This CDR3 region has 13 residues. In nucleotides, the CDR3 is TGTGCCAGCAGCCGCCGGGGGCCAGATACGCAGTATTTT. It specifies CASSRRGPDTQYF.

The V call is TRBV2, the J call TRBJ1-1; D is unresolved. The germline V gene has CDR1 SNHLY and CDR2 FYNNEI. The CDR3 is 13 residues long. Trimming took 5 bases from V and 2 from J, leaving 9 bases between them. The CDR3 is CASSKQINTEAFF. The CDR3 DNA reads TGTGCCAGCAGTAAACAGATCAACACTGAAGCTTTCTTT.

This chain uses TRBV30 with TRBJ2-3; D remains ambiguous. V lost 5 bases, J lost 0 bases, and 9 bases lay in between. CDR1 is GTSNPN, CDR2 SVGIG, per germline (reference sequence). The CDR3 loop spans 13 amino acids. CDR3 in DNA: TGTGCCTGGCTTAGGGCTAGCACAGATACGCAGTATTTT. Protein: CAWLRASTDTQYF.

There are many counts of this clone. The genes are TRBV6-1 and TRBJ2-4; possible D gene TRBD2, 6 bases. This CDR3 is built from 18 residues. Germline-derived CDR1 and CDR2 are MNHNS and SASEGT. Trimming shortened V by 1 base and J by 0 bases, and 16 bases separated the two germline ends. The CDR3 reads CASSEGGFSGLAKNIQYF. The CDR3 DNA sequence: TGTGCCAGCAGTGAAGGGGGCTTTAGCGGCCTAGCCAAAAACATTCAGTACTTC.

In this sample, this clone turned up a few times. The chain employs TRBV15 and TRBJ2-1, with a tentative D call TRBD2 (5 bases). Germline lookup yields CDR1 LNHNV and CDR2 YYDKDF (reference sequence). Deletions cut 0 bases from V and 9 bases from J, with 15 bases between. The CDR3 covers 15 residues. The CDR3 nucleotides read TGTGCCACCAGCAGAGATCCCACCAACGCGGGTGAGCAGTTCTTC. It is translated as CATSRDPTNAGEQFF.

The J gene is TRBJ1-5, the V gene TRBV28; D is ambiguous. Germline V gene sequence: CDR1 MDHEN, CDR2 SYDVKM. This CDR3 region has 14 residues. Between the trimmed V and J ends, which lost 2 bases and 2 bases, there was a span of 7 bases. The CDR3 coding sequence is TGTGCCAGCAGTTTAGTCTTTGGCAATCAGCCCCAGCATTTT. It yields the protein CASSLVFGNQPQHF.

The V and J genes are TRBV29-1 and TRBJ2-4; 7 nucleotides agree with TRBD2. The germline gives CDR1 SQVTM, CDR2 ANQGSEA. The CDR3 totals 13 residues. Losses at the gene ends were 5 bases for V and 8 bases for J; bases not matched to a gene: 9. The CDR3 sequence is CSVRTRSGDIQYF. The DNA for the CDR3 is TGCAGCGTTCGGACTAGGAGCGGAGACATTCAGTACTTC.

The chain recombines TRBV28 with TRBJ2-7, with D tentatively TRBD1 (6 bases). The CDR3 contains 15 residues. V lost 1 base and J lost 2, with 12 bases in between. CDR1 and CDR2 from the germline V gene are MDHEN and SYDVKM. The DNA of the CDR3 is TGTGCCAGCAGTTTATTTAGGACAGCTCCCTACGAGCAGTACTTC. Translation gives CASSLFRTAPYEQYF.

This chain links TRBV7-8 with TRBJ1-5; the D gene is possibly TRBD1 (5 bases). The CDR3 covers 17 residues. V was clipped by 1 base and J by 2 bases, with 15 bases between them. Germline CDR1 is SGHVS and CDR2 is FQNEAQ. Here the CDR3 DNA reads TGTGCCAGCAGCTTAGGTGCGGGGCCGGTCGGCAATCAGCCCCAGCATTTT. It translates to CASSLGAGPVGNQPQHF. The whole variable domain, remainder taken from reference TRBV7-8 and TRBJ1-5, is GAGVSQSPRYKVAKRGQDVALRCDPISGHVSLFWYQQALGQGPEFLTYFQNEAQLDKSGLPSDRFFAERPEGSVSTLKIQRTQQEDSAVYLCASSLGAGPVGNQPQHFGDGTRLSIL.

This chain joins TRBV7-9 and TRBJ2-1; D not resolved. Deletions cut 5 bases from V and 9 bases from J, with 8 bases between. There are 11 residues in the CDR3. The germline V gene encodes CDR1 SEHNR and CDR2 FQNEAQ (reference sequence). The CDR3 coding sequence is TGTGCCAGCAGCCCCCGGATTGAGCAGTTCTTC. Its translation is CASSPRIEQFF.

This chain joins TRBV5-1 and TRBJ2-2; TRBD1 aligns across 7 bases. The CDR3 loop spans 15 amino acids. The germline V gene encodes CDR1 SGHRS and CDR2 YFSETQ. With V trimmed by 6 bases and J by 5 bases, 10 bases remained unmatched. This chain's CDR3 is CASKRGTETTGELFF. The CDR3 bases are TGCGCCAGCAAAAGGGGGACAGAGACAACCGGGGAGCTGTTTTTT.

The chain employs TRBV30 and TRBJ1-2; perhaps TRBD1 as D (5 bases). The V end lost 8 bases, the J end lost 5 bases, and 9 bases lay between the germline ends. Germline V gene data show CDR1 as GTSNPN and CDR2 as SVGIG (reference sequence). This CDR3 has 10 residues. CDR3 residues: CALGTYGYTF. The CDR3 nucleotides read TGTGCCCTGGGGACGTATGGCTACACCTTC.

This clone occurred a few times. The chain carries TRBV19 and TRBJ2-3, with 7 bases fitting TRBD2. Germline CDR1 is LNHDA and CDR2 is SQIVND (reference sequence). The V and J ends lost 3 bases and 2 bases, in that order; junction bases with no gene match: 11. This CDR3 is 17 amino acids long. The DNA of the CDR3 is TGTGCCAGTAGTATTAGTTTGGCGGGAGCCAACACAGATACGCAGTATTTT. This encodes CASSISLAGANTDTQYF.

The chain is built from TRBV9 and TRBJ1-5; possible D gene TRBD1, 5 bases. Germline CDR1 reads SGDLS; CDR2 reads YYNGEE. Deletions cut 1 base from V and 5 bases from J, with 7 bases between. The CDR3 spans 13 residues. The CDR3 DNA reads TGTGCCAGCAGCGTAACGGGGGATCAGCCCCAGCATTTT. Translated, it gives CASSVTGDQPQHF. Full variable domain (outside the CDR3, taken from reference TRBV9 and TRBJ1-5): DSGVTQTPKHLITATGQRVTLRCSPRSGDLSVYWYQQSLDQGLQFLIQYYNGEERAKGNILERFSAQQFPDLHSELNLSSLELGDSALYFCASSVTGDQPQHFGDGTRLSIL.

The genes are TRBV28 and TRBJ2-2; 8 bases are a match to TRBD2. The V and J ends lost 6 bases and 5 bases, in that order; junction bases with no gene match: 17. CDR1 MDHEN and CDR2 SYDVKM come from the germline V gene. The CDR3 is 18 amino acids. The CDR3 nucleotides are TGTGCCAGCAGGGGGAGTGGGGCGGGAGGACCGGGAACCGGGGAGCTGTTTTTT. This translates into CASRGSGAGGPGTGELFF.

V usage is TRBV29-1 and J usage is TRBJ1-1; the match to TRBD1 covers 10 bases. The ends lost 7 bases at V and 4 bases at J; junction bases unmatched: 6. Germline V gene lookup returns CDR1 SQVTM and CDR2 ANQGSEA. This CDR3 is built from 13 residues. The CDR3 DNA reads TGCAGCGGAAGGACAGGGGGAGGCACTGAAGCTTTCTTT. Translated: CSGRTGGGTEAFF.

The chain links TRBV1 to TRBJ2-7; the D call TRBD2 from the table was never checked on the DNA. TRBV1 is a pseudogene segment. The CDR3 runs 17 residues. Here the CDR3 reads CTSSQESWTSGRHEQYF. DNA for the CDR3: TGCACCAGCAGCCAAGAGTCTTGGACTAGCGGGAGACACGAGCAGTACTTC.

The rearrangement joins TRBV7-2 to TRBJ2-1, with D perhaps matching TRBD1 or TRBD2 (6 bases each). This CDR3 spans 15 amino acids. Germline CDR1 SGHTA, CDR2 FQGNSA. V was trimmed by 2 bases and J by 8 bases, leaving 16 bases between them. CDR3 amino acids: CASSLPGAGLDEQFF. The CDR3 nucleotides are TGTGCCAGCAGCTTACCGGGGGCGGGTCTAGATGAGCAGTTCTTC.

This chain uses TRBV11-1 with TRBJ2-2; tentative D call: TRBD2 (6 bases). V was clipped by 2 bases and J by 4 bases, with 11 bases between them. The CDR3 contains 15 residues. Germline CDR1 reads SGHAT; CDR2 reads FQDESV (reference sequence). In DNA form, the CDR3 reads TGTGCCAGCAGCTTACTCCAGGGAGGCACCGGGGAGCTGTTTTTT. It codes for CASSLLQGGTGELFF.

J is TRBJ1-2 and V is TRBV30; D remains ambiguous. Germline-derived CDR1 and CDR2 are GTSNPN and SVGIG (reference sequence). CDR3 size: 15 residues. V was shortened by 6 bases and J by 0 bases, with 17 bases between the two germline ends. CDR3 region: CACPNYRGPNYGYTF. The CDR3, as DNA: TGTGCCTGCCCCAATTACAGAGGACCTAACTATGGCTACACCTTC.

The chain has TRBV28 and TRBJ1-2, with a possible D match to TRBD1 (5 bases). Germline CDR1 and CDR2: MDHEN and SYDVKM. The CDR3 consists of 13 residues. Trimming took 8 bases from V and 2 from J, leaving 12 bases between them. CDR3 DNA: TGTGCCAGCTTCTCCGGACACAACTATGGCTACACCTTC. It translates to CASFSGHNYGYTF.